The 19 T cell receptor beta chains in this list originate from one sample, sequenced in a study of Graves' ophthalmopathy and Graves' hyperthyroidism. Amplification targeted the TCR beta CDR3 regions, with RNA transcripts as the source material. An opening RT-PCR round employed HTBI primers and preceded a second-round multiplex PCR. From the multiplex PCR reads, TCRdb called clonotypes with MiXCR, one entry per CDR3 protein. Among 300,000 to 400,000 distinct CDR3 sequences, 15% to 20% were seen once, and the ten largest hold about 12%. What was sequenced was peripheral blood. These receptor sequences come from an adult man with Graves' ophthalmopathy.

Ten or more counts support this clonotype. This chain connects TRBV28 to TRBJ2-7; D may be TRBD1 or TRBD2 (5 bases each). This CDR3 has 16 residues. Germline assignment: CDR1 MDHEN and CDR2 SYDVKM. The germline V and J ends were trimmed by 7 bases and 7 bases, with 26 bases remaining between them. The chain's CDR3 is CASTNPSGTHLGEQYF. CDR3 coding DNA: TGTGCCAGCACCAACCCATCGGGGACCCATCTAGGGGAGCAGTACTTC.

At least ten counts were recorded for this clonotype. V and J are TRBV6-1 and TRBJ1-5; 8 bases agree with TRBD1. J was trimmed by 4 bases and V by 6 bases; bases with no gene match: 5. Germline-derived CDR1 and CDR2 are MNHNS and SASEGT. This CDR3 contains 14 residues. The CDR3 DNA is TGTGCCAGCAGGCCCAGACAGGGGAATCAGCCCCAGCATTTT. It yields the protein CASRPRQGNQPQHF.

This clonotype was seen at least ten times. The gene calls are TRBV11-2 and TRBJ2-6; 9 bases line up with TRBD1. V gave up 5 bases and J gave up 3 bases; unmatched junction bases: 5. The CDR3 length is 16 residues. CDR1 SGHAT and CDR2 FQNNGV come from the germline V gene. DNA for the CDR3: TGTGCCAGCAGCCGCGGGACAGGGTTTGGGGCCAACGTCCTGACTTTC. As protein: CASSRGTGFGANVLTF.

The sample holds many counts of this clonotype. The chain is built from TRBV24-1 and TRBJ1-5, with D tentatively TRBD1 (5 bases). V lost 9 bases to trimming and J lost 3 bases, with 26 bases between them. The CDR3 consists of 18 residues. The germline gives CDR1 KGHDR, CDR2 SFDVKD. CDR3 loop: CATGPGGGEGWDNQPQHF. CDR3 DNA sequence: TGTGCCACCGGCCCCGGGGGGGGTGAGGGCTGGGACAATCAGCCCCAGCATTTT.

This clonotype appeared many times. This chain links TRBV2 with TRBJ1-5, with D possibly TRBD1 on 6 matching bases. The CDR3 length is 13 residues. The V end was cut by 8 bases, the J end by 3 bases, with 11 bases between. The germline V gene encodes CDR1 SNHLY and CDR2 FYNNEI. The CDR3: CASVRDTNQPQHF. The CDR3 DNA follows: TGTGCCAGCGTACGGGACACCAATCAGCCCCAGCATTTT.

V and J are TRBV7-3 and TRBJ2-7; a weak D match, TRBD2 (6 bases). Germline-derived CDR1 and CDR2 are SGHTA and FQGTGA. Trimming shortened V by 5 bases and J by 2 bases, and 16 bases separated the two germline ends. The CDR3 has 15 residues. CDR3 region: CASSPVGGNAYEQYF. DNA for the CDR3: TGTGCCAGCAGCCCTGTAGGCGGGAACGCCTACGAGCAGTACTTC.

This clonotype came up many times. The rearrangement links TRBV6-2 or TRBV6-3 to TRBJ2-2; tentative D call: TRBD1 (6 bases). The germline gives CDR1 MNHEY, CDR2 SVGEGT. The V end was cut by 4 bases, the J end by 6 bases, with 15 bases between. This CDR3 comprises 15 residues. The chain's CDR3 is CASSSPGTWPGELFF. CDR3 in DNA: TGTGCCAGCAGTTCCCCCGGGACATGGCCCGGGGAGCTGTTTTTT.

This clonotype was found many times. This chain connects TRBV2 to TRBJ1-1; no clear D. This CDR3 spans 13 amino acids. The V and J ends lost 4 bases and 3 bases respectively, with 9 bases between them. CDR1 and CDR2 (germline): SNHLY, FYNNEI. The CDR3 nucleotides are TGTGCCAGCAGTGTGGACCCTGACACTGAAGCTTTCTTT. Protein product: CASSVDPDTEAFF.

This clonotype was seen many times. The chain employs TRBV20-1 and TRBJ1-3; D unresolved. The CDR3 runs to 13 residues. Deletions cut 0 bases from V and 7 bases from J, with 10 bases between. Germline V gene data show CDR1 as DFQATT and CDR2 as SNEGSKA (reference sequence). The chain's CDR3 is CSARDGRPNTIYF. The CDR3 coding sequence is TGCAGTGCTAGAGATGGACGGCCGAACACCATATATTTT.

The gene calls are TRBV24-1 and TRBJ1-1; perhaps TRBD1 as D (6 bases). Deletions cut 2 bases from V and 5 bases from J, with 14 bases between. CDR3 length: 15 amino acids. Germline lookup yields CDR1 KGHDR and CDR2 SFDVKD. This CDR3 reads CATSDSSGEVTEAFF. The CDR3 coding sequence is TGTGCCACCAGTGATTCGTCAGGGGAGGTTACTGAAGCTTTCTTT.

This clonotype was seen at least ten times. The gene calls are TRBV11-2 and TRBJ1-3, with TRBD1 matching over 8 bases. Trimming cost V 2 bases and J 2 bases; bases outside gene matches: 8. This CDR3 has 17 amino acids. Germline V gene data show CDR1 as SGHAT and CDR2 as FQNNGV. The CDR3 loop is CASSLRTGREAGNTIYF. DNA for the CDR3: TGTGCCAGCAGCTTAAGGACAGGGCGGGAGGCTGGAAACACCATATATTTT.

V gene TRBV13 combines with J gene TRBJ1-5; TRBD1 matches at 7 bases. The trim removed 5 bases at V and 5 bases at J, leaving 9 bases unmatched. The germline V gene encodes CDR1 PRHDT and CDR2 FYEKMQ (reference sequence). CDR3 length: 15 residues. In DNA, the CDR3 is TGTGCCAGCAGCCCCCAGGGGGGGCGGGATCAGCCCCAGCATTTT. Protein sequence: CASSPQGGRDQPQHF.

At least ten counts were recorded for this clonotype. CDR3: CASSPDARSSYNSPLHF. Written as DNA, the CDR3 is TGCGCCAGCAGCCCTGATGCGCGGAGCTCCTATAATTCACCCCTCCACTTT. J is TRBJ1-6 and V is TRBV5-1; D is undetermined. The CDR3 loop spans 17 amino acids. Per germline, CDR1 SGHRS and CDR2 YFSETQ. With 4 bases removed from V and 0 bases from J, the gap between germline ends came to 14 bases. Complete variable domain (other parts from reference TRBV5-1 and TRBJ1-6): KAGVTQTPRYLIKTRGQQVTLSCSPISGHRSVSWYQQTPGQGLQFLFEYFSETQRNKGNFPGRFSGRQFSNSRSEMNVSTLELGDSALYLCASSPDARSSYNSPLHFGNGTRLTVT.

At least ten counts were recorded for this clonotype. V usage is TRBV30 and J usage is TRBJ2-7; weak D call: TRBD1 (6 bases). Deletions cut 0 bases from V and 5 bases from J, with 20 bases between. The CDR3 contains 16 residues. In germline, CDR1 is GTSNPN, CDR2 SVGIG (reference sequence). CDR3 sequence (DNA): TGTGCCTGGAGTGTACTGGGGGCAGGAGTCCCCCACGAGCAGTACTTC. Protein: CAWSVLGAGVPHEQYF.

CDR3 residues: CASSAPANRALLDYEQYF. The DNA of the CDR3 is TGTGCCAGCAGTGCTCCCGCTAACAGAGCCCTGTTGGACTACGAGCAGTACTTC. This rearrangement joins TRBV28 to TRBJ2-7, with D uncertain. Trimming shortened V by 5 bases and J by 3 bases, and 26 bases separated the two germline ends. Looked up from germline, CDR1 is MDHEN and CDR2 is SYDVKM. This CDR3 has 18 amino acids.

This clonotype was detected ten times or more. The rearrangement joins TRBV14 to TRBJ2-7; TRBD1 agrees at 8 bases. Germline loops: CDR1 SGHDN, CDR2 FVKESK. CDR3 length: 13 amino acids. Trimming removed 3 bases from V and 4 bases from J; junction bases left unmatched: 2. The CDR3, as DNA: TGTGCCAGCAGCCAGGACAGGGATTACGAGCAGTACTTC. It specifies CASSQDRDYEQYF.

This clonotype was seen at least ten times. For the CDR3, the DNA is TGTGCCAGCAGTAAACACCTACAAGAGACCCAGTACTTC. It translates to CASSKHLQETQYF. The rearrangement uses TRBV6-2 or TRBV6-3 and TRBJ2-5; no definite D call. V shed 5 bases and J shed 2 bases, with 9 bases lying between them. CDR1 is MNHEY, CDR2 SVGEGT, per germline. This CDR3 is 13 amino acids long.

The chain uses TRBV19 and TRBJ1-5; D is unresolved. There are 15 residues in the CDR3. In germline, CDR1 is LNHDA, CDR2 SQIVND (reference sequence). The V gene lost 1 base and the J gene lost 4 bases, with 11 bases spanning the gap. The CDR3 loop reads CASSIVGGRNQPQHF. The CDR3 coding sequence is TGTGCCAGTAGTATAGTTGGAGGGAGGAATCAGCCCCAGCATTTT.

This clonotype was observed at least ten times. V gene TRBV20-1 combines with J gene TRBJ2-7; 9 bases agree with TRBD1. Looked up from germline, CDR1 is DFQATT and CDR2 is SNEGSKA (reference sequence). The CDR3 has 15 residues. Trimming at V came to 1 base and at J to 0 bases, leaving 4 bases not matched to a gene. CDR3 sequence reads: CSARADRGSSYEQYF. For the CDR3, the DNA is TGCAGTGCTAGAGCGGACAGGGGAAGCTCCTACGAGCAGTACTTC.